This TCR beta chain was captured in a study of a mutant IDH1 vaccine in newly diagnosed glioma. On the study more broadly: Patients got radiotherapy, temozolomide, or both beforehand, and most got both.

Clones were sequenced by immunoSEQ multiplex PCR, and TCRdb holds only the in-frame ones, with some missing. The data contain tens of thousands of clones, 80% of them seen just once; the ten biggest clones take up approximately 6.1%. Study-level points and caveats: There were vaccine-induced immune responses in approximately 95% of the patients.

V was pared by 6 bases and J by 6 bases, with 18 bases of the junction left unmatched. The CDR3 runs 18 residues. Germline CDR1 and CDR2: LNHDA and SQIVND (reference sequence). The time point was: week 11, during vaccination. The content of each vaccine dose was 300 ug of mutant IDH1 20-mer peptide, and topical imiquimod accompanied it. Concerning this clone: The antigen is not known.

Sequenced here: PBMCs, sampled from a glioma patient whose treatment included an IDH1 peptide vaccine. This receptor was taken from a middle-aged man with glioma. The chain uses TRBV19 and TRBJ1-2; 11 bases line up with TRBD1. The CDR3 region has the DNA TGTGCCAGTAGGGTAAAAAGTTTTCCGGGACAGGGGGTCCATGGCTACACCTTC. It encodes CASRVKSFPGQGVHGYTF.